The 21 T cell receptor beta chains given below trace back to one sample, sequenced in a study of T cells after yellow fever vaccination. TCRdb re-analysed the 5' RACE reads in MiXCR, keeping a single row per CDR3 protein. Altogether 600,000 to 750,000 distinct CDR3 sequences are present, approximately 13% being singletons, with the ten largest covering about 15%. The sample consisted of PBMCs, taken on the day of the yellow fever booster vaccination. These receptors were collected from a man aged 30 to 45 who received the YFV17D yellow fever vaccine.

The table lists this clonotype with a few counts. The V and J genes are TRBV20-1 and TRBJ2-7, with TRBD2 matching 14 bases. V was pared by 3 bases and J by 6 bases, with 4 bases of the junction left unmatched. This CDR3 comprises 14 residues. Germline V gene sequence: CDR1 DFQATT, CDR2 SNEGSKA (reference sequence). In DNA form, the CDR3 reads TGCAGTGCTAGCGGGACTAGCGGGAGATCCGAGCAGTACTTC. Residues: CSASGTSGRSEQYF.

The chain carries TRBV7-2 and TRBJ2-5; possibly TRBD1 or TRBD2 for D (5 bases each). The germline V and J ends were trimmed by 0 bases and 7 bases, with 18 bases remaining between them. The CDR3 length is 16 residues. CDR1 is SGHTA and CDR2 is FQGNSA in the germline V gene. CDR3 sequence: CASSLAPGDVRGTQYF. As DNA, the CDR3 is TGTGCCAGCAGCTTAGCCCCCGGGGACGTCCGGGGGACCCAGTACTTC. Drawing the rest from reference TRBV7-2 and TRBJ2-5, the complete variable domain is GAGVSQSPSNKVTEKGKDVELRCDPISGHTALYWYRQSLGQGLEFLIYFQGNSAPDKSGLPSDRFSAERTGGSVSTLTIQRTQQEDSAVYLCASSLAPGDVRGTQYFGPGTRLLVL.

V gene TRBV5-1 combines with J gene TRBJ2-5; weak D call: TRBD2 (6 bases). Per the germline V gene, CDR1 is SGHRS and CDR2 is YFSETQ. The CDR3 extends over 16 amino acids. V lost 1 base and J 4 bases, leaving 17 bases between the germline ends. CDR3 loop: CASSLTLAGGRETQYF. In DNA form, the CDR3 reads TGCGCCAGCAGCTTGACACTAGCCGGAGGAAGAGAGACCCAGTACTTC.

The chain uses TRBV11-2 and TRBJ2-1, with D perhaps TRBD1 or TRBD2 (6 bases each). Germline V CDR1 and CDR2: SGHAT, FQNNGV. The CDR3 covers 16 residues. Trimming stripped 6 bases from V and 5 bases from J, with 20 bases between. The CDR3 protein is CASRARTGTGHNEQFF. The CDR3 region has the DNA TGTGCCAGCAGGGCTCGAACAGGGACTGGACACAATGAGCAGTTCTTC.

The CDR3 region has the DNA TGCGCCAGCAAAACCGGGACGGAGAGCTCCTACAATGAGCAGTTCTTC. Encoded protein: CASKTGTESSYNEQFF. This chain joins TRBV5-1 and TRBJ2-1; D might be TRBD1 or TRBD2, each matching 5 bases. The CDR3 sequence is 16 residues long. V was shortened by 6 bases and J by 0 bases, with 16 bases between the two germline ends. Germline V gives CDR1 SGHRS, CDR2 YFSETQ.

This clonotype has just a few counts. The chain has TRBV15 and TRBJ2-5; D is undetermined. The germline V gene encodes CDR1 LNHNV and CDR2 YYDKDF (reference sequence). V was cut by 7 bases and J by 2 bases, with 14 bases left in between. The CDR3 consists of 14 residues. The CDR3 loop is CATTDLDGQETQYF. DNA of the CDR3: TGTGCCACCACCGACTTAGACGGACAAGAGACCCAGTACTTC. The full variable domain, completed using reference TRBV15 and TRBJ2-5, is DAMVIQNPRYQVTQFGKPVTLSCSQTLNHNVMYWYQQKSSQAPKLLFHYYDKDFNNEADTPDNFQSRRPNTSFCFLDIRSPGLGDTAMYLCATTDLDGQETQYFGPGTRLLVL.

This clonotype occurred a few times. This chain uses TRBV4-2 with TRBJ2-1, with TRBD2 matching over 9 bases. In germline, CDR1 is LGHNA, CDR2 YNFKEQ. V was pared by 0 bases and J by 7 bases, with 7 bases of the junction left unmatched. The CDR3 is 16 residues long. In DNA form, the CDR3 reads TGTGCCAGCAGCCAAGATCGGCGGGAGGGTAAAAATGAGCAGTTCTTC. Translation: CASSQDRREGKNEQFF.

This chain connects TRBV6-1 to TRBJ2-4; D not certain. The germline V and J ends were trimmed by 5 bases and 0 bases, with 8 bases remaining between them. This CDR3 region has 14 residues. Germline values: CDR1 MNHNS, CDR2 SASEGT. This chain's CDR3 is CASSPAIAKNIQYF. The CDR3 region has the DNA TGTGCCAGCAGTCCCGCCATAGCCAAAAACATTCAGTACTTC.

J is TRBJ2-1 and V is TRBV27; 7 nucleotides line up with TRBD2. The length of the CDR3 is 14 residues. Germline values: CDR1 MNHEY, CDR2 SMNVEV (reference sequence). V dropped 6 bases and J dropped 7; count of bases not matched to a gene: 9. CDR3 DNA: TGTGCCAGCAGCCCCGGGGCTAGCGGAAATGAGCAGTTCTTC. Translation gives CASSPGASGNEQFF.

Only a few counts were recorded for this clonotype. This chain connects TRBV5-1 to TRBJ2-3; D possibly corresponds to TRBD1 (5 bases). Germline V gene lookup returns CDR1 SGHRS and CDR2 YFSETQ. V lost 7 bases and J lost 4, with 22 bases in between. This CDR3 comprises 16 residues. CDR3 residues: CASGRYYDSGADTQYF. In DNA form, the CDR3 reads TGCGCCAGCGGACGGTATTACGACAGTGGGGCAGATACGCAGTATTTT.

The V and J genes are TRBV9 and TRBJ2-1, with 7 nucleotides matching TRBD1. The CDR3 has 17 amino acids. The ends lost 3 bases at V and 1 base at J; junction bases unmatched: 10. Germline CDR1 reads SGDLS; CDR2 reads YYNGEE. As DNA, the CDR3 is TGTGCCAGCAGCGGAAACCTGGGACAGATTTCCTACAATGAGCAGTTCTTC. Translation: CASSGNLGQISYNEQFF.

This clonotype was found a few times. J is TRBJ2-1 and V is TRBV30, with 7 bases matching TRBD1. This CDR3 contains 16 residues. Germline V CDR1 and CDR2: GTSNPN, SVGIG (reference sequence). J gave up 2 bases and V 5 bases, and 12 bases lay outside the gene matches. CDR3 sequence reads: CAWDPTGSPPYNEQFF. The CDR3 DNA reads as TGTGCCTGGGATCCGACAGGGAGCCCCCCCTACAATGAGCAGTTCTTC.

This chain joins TRBV7-9 and TRBJ2-5; D tentatively fits TRBD1 or TRBD2 (5 bases each). The CDR3 is made up of 16 amino acids. The V and J ends lost 5 bases and 2 bases respectively, with 18 bases between them. Germline CDR1 reads SEHNR; CDR2 reads FQNEAQ (reference sequence). CDR3 residues: CASSDAGASPQETQYF. CDR3 bases: TGTGCCAGCAGCGACGCCGGGGCTAGCCCTCAAGAGACCCAGTACTTC. Based on the CDR3 plus reference TRBV7-9 and TRBJ2-5, the full variable domain is DTGVSQNPRHKITKRGQNVTFRCDPISEHNRLYWYRQTLGQGPEFLTYFQNEAQLEKSRLLSDRFSAERPKGSFSTLEIQRTEQGDSAMYLCASSDAGASPQETQYFGPGTRLLVL.

V usage is TRBV9 and J usage is TRBJ2-5, with TRBD2 identical over 14 bases. Germline lookup yields CDR1 SGDLS and CDR2 YYNGEE. The CDR3 is 16 amino acids. The V gene end was trimmed by 2 bases and the J gene end by 4 bases; junction bases not matched to a gene: 4. CDR3 region: CASSVGTSGSLETQYF. CDR3 sequence (DNA): TGTGCCAGCAGCGTTGGGACTAGCGGGAGTCTAGAGACCCAGTACTTC. The full variable domain, rest sourced from reference TRBV9 and TRBJ2-5, is DSGVTQTPKHLITATGQRVTLRCSPRSGDLSVYWYQQSLDQGLQFLIQYYNGEERAKGNILERFSAQQFPDLHSELNLSSLELGDSALYFCASSVGTSGSLETQYFGPGTRLLVL.

This chain connects TRBV19 to TRBJ2-1, with D unresolved. Germline loops: CDR1 LNHDA, CDR2 SQIVND (reference sequence). V lost 4 bases to trimming and J lost 0 bases, with 13 bases between them. The CDR3 has 16 amino acids. The CDR3 loop is CASSTVARSSYNEQFF. Written as DNA, the CDR3 is TGTGCCAGTAGTACCGTAGCCCGGAGCTCCTACAATGAGCAGTTCTTC.

The chain couples TRBV7-3 to TRBJ2-5; the D gene is possibly TRBD2 (5 bases). The CDR3 consists of 15 residues. V was cut by 4 bases and J by 5 bases, with 17 bases left in between. The V gene's germline CDR1 is SGHTA and CDR2 FQGTGA. For the CDR3, the DNA is TGTGCCAGCAGCTCTCTCGGGAATGACGGCGAGACCCAGTACTTC. Protein: CASSSLGNDGETQYF.

The gene calls are TRBV18 and TRBJ2-1; 12 nucleotides align to TRBD2. The CDR3 contains 13 residues. CDR1 KGHSH and CDR2 LQKENI come from the germline V gene. The trim removed 5 bases at V and 7 bases at J, leaving 0 bases unmatched. The CDR3 DNA follows: TGTGCCAGCTCAGGACTAGCGGGGAATGAGCAGTTCTTC. Its protein product is CASSGLAGNEQFF.

A single count supports this clonotype. The V call is TRBV20-1, the J call TRBJ2-7; D not certain. The CDR3 length is 12 residues. Germline V lookup: CDR1 DFQATT, CDR2 SNEGSKA (reference sequence). V was cut by 3 bases and J by 6 bases, with 12 bases left in between. DNA of the CDR3: TGCAGTGCTAGGGAAGGACCTCGCGAGCAGTACTTC. Encoded protein: CSAREGPREQYF.

A few counts support this clonotype. The V call is TRBV4-1, the J call TRBJ2-3, with D hard to call. The CDR3 covers 12 residues. The V end was cut by 3 bases, the J end by 6 bases, with 7 bases between. Germline V gene sequence: CDR1 MGHRA, CDR2 YSYEKL. CDR3 loop: CASSHQSDTQYF. As DNA, the CDR3 is TGCGCCAGCAGCCACCAATCCGATACGCAGTATTTT.

This clonotype was observed a handful of times. This chain links TRBV10-3 with TRBJ2-7; a possible D gene is TRBD2 (5 bases). Trimming stripped 2 bases from V and 2 bases from J, with 10 bases between. The CDR3 covers 14 residues. Per germline, CDR1 ENHRY and CDR2 SYGVKD. The chain's CDR3 is CAISERSGPYEQYF. The CDR3, as DNA: TGTGCCATCAGTGAGAGAAGCGGCCCCTACGAGCAGTACTTC.

The V call is TRBV20-1, the J call TRBJ1-1; D is ambiguous. Trimming took off 4 bases at V and 4 bases at J, with 7 bases between the two ends. Germline values: CDR1 DFQATT, CDR2 SNEGSKA (reference sequence). The CDR3 runs to 11 residues. For the CDR3, the DNA is TGCAGTGCTAAACCCGGCACTGAAGCTTTCTTT. Amino acids: CSAKPGTEAFF.